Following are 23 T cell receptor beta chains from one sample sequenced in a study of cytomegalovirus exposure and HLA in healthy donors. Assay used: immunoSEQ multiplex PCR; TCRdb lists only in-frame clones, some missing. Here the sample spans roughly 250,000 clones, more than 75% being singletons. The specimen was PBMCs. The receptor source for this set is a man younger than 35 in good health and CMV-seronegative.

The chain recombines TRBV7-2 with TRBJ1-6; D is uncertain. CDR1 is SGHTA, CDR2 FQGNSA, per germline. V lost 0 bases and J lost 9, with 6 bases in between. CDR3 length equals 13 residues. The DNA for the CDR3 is TGTGCCAGCAGCTTAGCTGAGGGTTCACCCCTCCACTTT. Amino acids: CASSLAEGSPLHF.

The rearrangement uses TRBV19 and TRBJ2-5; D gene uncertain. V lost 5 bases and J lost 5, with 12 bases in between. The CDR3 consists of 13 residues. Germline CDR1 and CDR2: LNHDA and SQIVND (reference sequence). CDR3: CASSSRVWETQYF. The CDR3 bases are TGTGCCAGTAGTTCCCGGGTCTGGGAGACCCAGTACTTC.

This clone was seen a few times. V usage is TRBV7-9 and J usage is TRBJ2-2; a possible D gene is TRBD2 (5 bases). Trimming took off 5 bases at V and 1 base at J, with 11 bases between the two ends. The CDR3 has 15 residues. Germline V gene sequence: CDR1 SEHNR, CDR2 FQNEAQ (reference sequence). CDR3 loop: CASSTAGQNTGELFF. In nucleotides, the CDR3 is TGTGCCAGCAGCACGGCGGGCCAGAACACCGGGGAGCTGTTTTTT.

CDR3 DNA sequence: TGTGCCAGCAGCGGGACAGGGGGGTCCCTGAACACTGAAGCTTTCTTT. It is translated as CASSGTGGSLNTEAFF. The chain recombines TRBV9 with TRBJ1-1, with TRBD1 identical over 10 bases. Per germline, CDR1 SGDLS and CDR2 YYNGEE. The CDR3 contains 16 residues. J gave up 0 bases and V 3 bases, and 5 bases lay outside the gene matches.

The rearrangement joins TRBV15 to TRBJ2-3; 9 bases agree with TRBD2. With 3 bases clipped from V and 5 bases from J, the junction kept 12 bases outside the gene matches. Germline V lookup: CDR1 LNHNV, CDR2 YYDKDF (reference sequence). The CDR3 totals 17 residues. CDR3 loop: CATSSTRLAAGEDTQYF. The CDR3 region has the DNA TGTGCCACCAGCAGTACCAGACTAGCGGCAGGGGAAGATACGCAGTATTTT. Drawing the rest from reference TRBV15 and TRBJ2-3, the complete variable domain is DAMVIQNPRYQVTQFGKPVTLSCSQTLNHNVMYWYQQKSSQAPKLLFHYYDKDFNNEADTPDNFQSRRPNTSFCFLDIRSPGLGDTAMYLCATSSTRLAAGEDTQYFGPGTRLTVL.

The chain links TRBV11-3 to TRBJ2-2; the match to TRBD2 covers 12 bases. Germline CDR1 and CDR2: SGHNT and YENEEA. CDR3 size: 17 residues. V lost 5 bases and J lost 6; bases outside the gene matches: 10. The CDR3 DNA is TGTGCCAGCAGCCCGACTAGCGGGGGTCCATCTTCCGGGGAGCTGTTTTTT. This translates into CASSPTSGGPSSGELFF.

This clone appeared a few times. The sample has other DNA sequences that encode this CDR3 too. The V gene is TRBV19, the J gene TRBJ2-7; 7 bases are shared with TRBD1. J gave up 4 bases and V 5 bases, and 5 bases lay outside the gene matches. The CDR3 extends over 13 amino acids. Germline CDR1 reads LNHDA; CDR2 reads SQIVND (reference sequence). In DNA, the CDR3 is TGTGCCAGTAGTCCCGGGACAGCTTACGAGCAGTACTTC. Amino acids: CASSPGTAYEQYF. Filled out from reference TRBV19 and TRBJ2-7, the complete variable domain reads DGGITQSPKYLFRKEGQNVTLSCEQNLNHDAMYWYRQDPGQGLRLIYYSQIVNDFQKGDIAEGYSVSREKKESFPLTVTSAQKNPTAFYLCASSPGTAYEQYFGPGTRLTVT.

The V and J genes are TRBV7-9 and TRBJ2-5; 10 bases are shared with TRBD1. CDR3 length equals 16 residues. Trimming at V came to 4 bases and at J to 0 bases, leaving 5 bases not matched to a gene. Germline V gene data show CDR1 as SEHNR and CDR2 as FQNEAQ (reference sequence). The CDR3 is CASSSGTGAHQETQYF. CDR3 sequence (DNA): TGTGCCAGCAGCTCCGGGACAGGGGCCCACCAAGAGACCCAGTACTTC.

CDR3 region: CASTLRAGGTEAFF. The CDR3 DNA reads TGTGCCAGCACACTTAGGGCAGGGGGCACTGAAGCTTTCTTT. This chain uses TRBV6-5 with TRBJ1-1; 7 bases map to TRBD1. V lost 7 bases, J lost 4 bases, and 9 bases stayed unmatched. Germline values: CDR1 MNHEY, CDR2 SVGAGI. The CDR3 totals 14 residues.

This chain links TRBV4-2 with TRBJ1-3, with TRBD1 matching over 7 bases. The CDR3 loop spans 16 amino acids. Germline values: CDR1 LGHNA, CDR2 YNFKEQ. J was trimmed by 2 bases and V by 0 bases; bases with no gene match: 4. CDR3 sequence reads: CASSQERTGTGNTIYF. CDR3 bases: TGTGCCAGCAGCCAAGAAAGGACAGGTACTGGAAACACCATATATTTT.

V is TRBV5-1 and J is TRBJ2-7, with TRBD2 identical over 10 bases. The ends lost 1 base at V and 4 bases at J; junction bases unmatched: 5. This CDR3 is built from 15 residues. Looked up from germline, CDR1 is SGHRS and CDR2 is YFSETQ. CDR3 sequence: CASSLSGRGTYEQYF. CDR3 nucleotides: TGCGCCAGCAGCTTGAGCGGGAGGGGGACTTACGAGCAGTACTTC.

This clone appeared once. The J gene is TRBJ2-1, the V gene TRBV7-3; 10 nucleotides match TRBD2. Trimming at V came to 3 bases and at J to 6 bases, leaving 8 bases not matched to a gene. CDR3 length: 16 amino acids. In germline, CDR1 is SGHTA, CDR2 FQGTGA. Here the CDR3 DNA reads TGTGCCAGCAGCTTTTCAGCGGGAGGGTATGGCAATGAGCAGTTCTTC. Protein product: CASSFSAGGYGNEQFF.

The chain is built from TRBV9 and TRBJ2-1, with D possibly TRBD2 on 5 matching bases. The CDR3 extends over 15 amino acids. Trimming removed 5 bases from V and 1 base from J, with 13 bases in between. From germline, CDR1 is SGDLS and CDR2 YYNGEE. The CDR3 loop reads CASSPRGLSYNEQFF. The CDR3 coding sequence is TGTGCCAGCAGTCCTAGAGGGTTGTCCTACAATGAGCAGTTCTTC.

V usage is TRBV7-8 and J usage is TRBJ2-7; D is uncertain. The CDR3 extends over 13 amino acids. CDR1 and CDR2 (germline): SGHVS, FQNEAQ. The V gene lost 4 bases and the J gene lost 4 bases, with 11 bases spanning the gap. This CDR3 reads CASSWNQEYEQYF. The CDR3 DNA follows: TGTGCCAGCAGCTGGAACCAGGAATACGAGCAGTACTTC.

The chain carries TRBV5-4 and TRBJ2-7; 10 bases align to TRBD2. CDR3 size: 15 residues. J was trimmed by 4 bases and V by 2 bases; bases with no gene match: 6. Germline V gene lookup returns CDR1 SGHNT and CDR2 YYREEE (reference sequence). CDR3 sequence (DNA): TGTGCCAGCAGCTTCTCTAGCGGGAGTAGGTACGAGCAGTACTTC. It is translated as CASSFSSGSRYEQYF.

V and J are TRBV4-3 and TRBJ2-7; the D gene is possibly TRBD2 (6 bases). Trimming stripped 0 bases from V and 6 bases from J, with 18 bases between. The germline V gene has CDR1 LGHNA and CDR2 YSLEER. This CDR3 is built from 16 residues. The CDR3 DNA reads TGCGCCAGCAGCCAAGAAATTACTAGAAACGGGGGCGAGCAGTACTTC. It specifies CASSQEITRNGGEQYF.

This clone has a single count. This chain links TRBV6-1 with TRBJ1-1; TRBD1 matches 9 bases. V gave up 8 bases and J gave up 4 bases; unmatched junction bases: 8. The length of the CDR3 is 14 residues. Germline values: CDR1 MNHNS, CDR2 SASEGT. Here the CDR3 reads CASRLGQGPTEAFF. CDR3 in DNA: TGTGCCAGCCGACTTGGACAGGGGCCCACTGAAGCTTTCTTT.

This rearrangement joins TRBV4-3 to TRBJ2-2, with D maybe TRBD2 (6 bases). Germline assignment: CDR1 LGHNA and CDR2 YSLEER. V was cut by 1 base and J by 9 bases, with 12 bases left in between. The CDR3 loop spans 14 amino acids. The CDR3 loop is CASSQVGGVRELFF. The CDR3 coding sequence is TGCGCCAGCAGCCAAGTGGGCGGGGTGAGGGAGCTGTTTTTT.

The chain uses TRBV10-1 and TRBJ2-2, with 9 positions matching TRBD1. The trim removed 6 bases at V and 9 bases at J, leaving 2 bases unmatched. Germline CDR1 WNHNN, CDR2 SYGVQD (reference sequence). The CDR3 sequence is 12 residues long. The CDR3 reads CASRGQGWELFF. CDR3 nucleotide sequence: TGCGCCAGCAGGGGACAGGGATGGGAGCTGTTTTTT.

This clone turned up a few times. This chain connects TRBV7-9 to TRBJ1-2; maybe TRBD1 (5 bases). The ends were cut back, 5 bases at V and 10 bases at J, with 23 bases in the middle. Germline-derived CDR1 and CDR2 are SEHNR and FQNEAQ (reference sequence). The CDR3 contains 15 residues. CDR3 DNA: TGTGCCAGCAGCGCGGAGGGGTTTGGAGCTTCGACCTACACCTTC. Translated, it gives CASSAEGFGASTYTF.

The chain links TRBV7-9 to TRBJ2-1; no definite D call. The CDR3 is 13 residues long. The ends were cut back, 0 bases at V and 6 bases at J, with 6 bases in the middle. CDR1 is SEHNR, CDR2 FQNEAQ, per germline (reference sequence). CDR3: CASSLALVNEQFF. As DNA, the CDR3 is TGTGCCAGCAGCTTAGCCTTAGTCAATGAGCAGTTCTTC.

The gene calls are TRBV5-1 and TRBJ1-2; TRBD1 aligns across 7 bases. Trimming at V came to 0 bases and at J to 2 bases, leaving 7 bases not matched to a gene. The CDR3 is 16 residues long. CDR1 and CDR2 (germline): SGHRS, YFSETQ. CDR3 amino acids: CASSLARSGGNYGYTF. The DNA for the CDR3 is TGCGCCAGCAGCTTGGCCAGGTCAGGGGGGAACTATGGCTACACCTTC.

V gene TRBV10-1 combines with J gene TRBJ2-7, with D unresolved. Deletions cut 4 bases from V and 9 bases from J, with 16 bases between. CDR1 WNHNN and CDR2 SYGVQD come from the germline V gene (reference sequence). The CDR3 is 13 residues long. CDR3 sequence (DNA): TGCGCCAGCAGTGCCGCGTGGTCTTCAATGCAGTACTTC. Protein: CASSAAWSSMQYF.